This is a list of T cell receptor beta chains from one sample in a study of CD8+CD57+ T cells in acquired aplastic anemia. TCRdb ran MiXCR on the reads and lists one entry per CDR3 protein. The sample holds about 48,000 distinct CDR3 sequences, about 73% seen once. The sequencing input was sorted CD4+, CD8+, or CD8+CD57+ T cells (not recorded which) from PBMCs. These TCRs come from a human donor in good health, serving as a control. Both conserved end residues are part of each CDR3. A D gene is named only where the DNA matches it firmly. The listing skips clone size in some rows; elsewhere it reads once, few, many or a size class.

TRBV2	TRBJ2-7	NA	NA	TGTGCCAGCAGTGTGGGAGACCCGCGGGACGAGCAGTACTTC	CASSVGDPRDEQYF
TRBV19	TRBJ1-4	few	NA	TGTGCCAGTAGTATTGCGGGGTCGGCTAATGAAAAACTGTTTTTT	CASSIAGSANEKLFF
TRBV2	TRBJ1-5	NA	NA	TGCGCCAGCAGTGCGGACAATCAGCCCCAGCATTTT	CASSADNQPQHF
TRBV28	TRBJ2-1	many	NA	TGTGCCAGCAACCCAGGGGCGGAGGCCAGCGATGAGCAGTTCTTC	CASNPGAEASDEQFF
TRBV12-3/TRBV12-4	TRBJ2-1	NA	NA	TGTGCCAGCACCGCCGGACGGGGTGAGCAGTTCTTC	CASTAGRGEQFF
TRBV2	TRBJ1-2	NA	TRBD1	TGTGCCAGCAGTGTTACAGGGGTGGACTATGGCTACACCTTC	CASSVTGVDYGYTF
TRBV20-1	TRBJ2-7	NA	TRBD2	TGCAGTGCTAGGACCGGGACTAGCGACTACGAGCAGTACTTC	CSARTGTSDYEQYF
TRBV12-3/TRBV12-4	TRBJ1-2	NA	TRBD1	TGTGCCAGCAGGGACAGGGCTGACTATGGCTACACCTTC	CASRDRADYGYTF
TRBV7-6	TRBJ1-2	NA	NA	TGTGCCAGCAGCTTAGCGAACAGAGGCTACACCTTC	CASSLANRGYTF
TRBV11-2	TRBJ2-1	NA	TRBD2	TGTGCCAGCAGCTTACGCGGGGGGGCCTCCCCCTACAATGAGCAGTTCTTC	CASSLRGGASPYNEQFF
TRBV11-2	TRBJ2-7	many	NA	TGTGCCAGCAGCCCCAAGACAGTATCCTACGAGCAGTACTTC	CASSPKTVSYEQYF
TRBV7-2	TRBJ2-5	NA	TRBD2	TGTGCCAGCAGCTTAGGTCTAGCGGGCCCCCAGTACTTC	CASSLGLAGPQYF
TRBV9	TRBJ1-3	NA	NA	TGTGCCAGCAGCACAACGGACAGAAACTCTGGAAACACCATATATTTT	CASSTTDRNSGNTIYF
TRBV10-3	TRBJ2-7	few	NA	TGTGCCATCAGTGAGGACAGAACCTCCTACGAGCAGTACTTC	CAISEDRTSYEQYF
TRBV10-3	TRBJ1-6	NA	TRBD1	TGTGCCATCAGTGCCATGACAGGGGATAATTCACCCCTCCACTTT	CAISAMTGDNSPLHF
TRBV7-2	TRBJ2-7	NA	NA	TGTGCCAGCAGCTTAGCGTCGAGCTCCTACGAGCAGTACTTC	CASSLASSSYEQYF
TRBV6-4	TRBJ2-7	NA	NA	TGTGCCAGCAGTGATGTTCGACTCTCTCAGGGAGGGCAGTACTTC	CASSDVRLSQGGQYF
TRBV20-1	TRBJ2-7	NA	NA	TGCAGTGCTAGACAGGGAGATAACGAGCAGTACTTC	CSARQGDNEQYF
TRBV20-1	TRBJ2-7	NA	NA	TGCAGTGCTTCCCCTCGGAGGTCCTACGAGCAGTACTTC	CSASPRRSYEQYF
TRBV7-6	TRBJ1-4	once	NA	TGTGCCAGCAGCATCACAAGCGAACTGTTTTTT	CASSITSELFF